This T cell receptor (beta chain) was found in a study of T-cell memory formation after mild COVID-19. The overall study: Clusters of TCRs were largely donor specific. General study points: Detection of some responders pre-infection suggested pre-existing cross-reactive memory T cells participated. For second-wave clones that peaked at day 37, SARS-CoV-2 specificity went unverified.

The germline V gene encodes CDR1 SGHDN and CDR2 FVKESK. The CDR3 spans 19 residues. With V trimmed by 3 bases and J by 4 bases, 13 bases remained unmatched. This clonotype turned up a few times. Its specificity is not known. TCRdb ran MiXCR on the 5' RACE reads and lists one entry per CDR3 protein. The table has about 560,000 distinct CDR3 sequences, approximately 15% seen once. The genes are TRBV14 and TRBJ2-1; 12 positions agree with TRBD2. What was sequenced was PBMCs or a T cell subset sorted from them (not recorded which). The clonotype was recovered from an adult woman who had mild COVID-19 (a few samples of this study predate the infection). Cell type and time point are not known. The CDR3 DNA is TGTGCCAGCAGCCATAGTACTAGCGGGAGGCGATCCCTTTACAATGAGCAGTTCTTC. Its protein product is CASSHSTSGRRSLYNEQFF.